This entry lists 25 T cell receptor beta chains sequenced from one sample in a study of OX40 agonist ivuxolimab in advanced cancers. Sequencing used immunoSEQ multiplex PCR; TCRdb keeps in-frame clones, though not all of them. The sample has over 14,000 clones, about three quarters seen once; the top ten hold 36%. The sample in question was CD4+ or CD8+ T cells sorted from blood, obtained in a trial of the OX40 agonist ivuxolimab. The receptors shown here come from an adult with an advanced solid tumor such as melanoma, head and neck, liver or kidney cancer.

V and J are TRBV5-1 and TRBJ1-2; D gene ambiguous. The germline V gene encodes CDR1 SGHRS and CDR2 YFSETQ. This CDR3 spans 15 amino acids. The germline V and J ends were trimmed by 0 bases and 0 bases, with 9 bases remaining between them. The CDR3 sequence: CASSLDHGSNYGYTF. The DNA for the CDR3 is TGCGCCAGCAGCTTGGATCACGGGTCTAACTATGGCTACACCTTC.

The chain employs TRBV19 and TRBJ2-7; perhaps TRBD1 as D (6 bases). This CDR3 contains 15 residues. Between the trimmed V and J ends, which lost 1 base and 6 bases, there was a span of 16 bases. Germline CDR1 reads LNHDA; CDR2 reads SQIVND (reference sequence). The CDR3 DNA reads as TGTGCCAGTAGTATAGGGGGGCATCCGGTTGCCGAGCAGTACTTC. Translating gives CASSIGGHPVAEQYF.

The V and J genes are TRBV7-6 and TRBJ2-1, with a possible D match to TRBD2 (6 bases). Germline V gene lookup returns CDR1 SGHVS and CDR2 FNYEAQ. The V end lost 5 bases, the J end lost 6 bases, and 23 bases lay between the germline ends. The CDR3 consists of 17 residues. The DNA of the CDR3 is TGTGCCAGCAGCCCCGTACCCTTTAGCGGAGGCGTCAATGAGCAGTTCTTC. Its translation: CASSPVPFSGGVNEQFF.

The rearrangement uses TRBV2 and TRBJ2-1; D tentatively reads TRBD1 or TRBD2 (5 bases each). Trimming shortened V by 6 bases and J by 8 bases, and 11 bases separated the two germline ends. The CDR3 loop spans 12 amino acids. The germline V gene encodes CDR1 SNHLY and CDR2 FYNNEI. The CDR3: CASRETADEQFF. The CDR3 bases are TGTGCCAGCAGAGAGACAGCGGATGAGCAGTTCTTC.

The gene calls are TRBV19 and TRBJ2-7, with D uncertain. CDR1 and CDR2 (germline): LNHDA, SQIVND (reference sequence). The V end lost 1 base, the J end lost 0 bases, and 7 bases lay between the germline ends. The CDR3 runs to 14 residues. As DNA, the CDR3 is TGTGCCAGTAGTATAGGTGGGCACTCCTACGAGCAGTACTTC. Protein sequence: CASSIGGHSYEQYF.

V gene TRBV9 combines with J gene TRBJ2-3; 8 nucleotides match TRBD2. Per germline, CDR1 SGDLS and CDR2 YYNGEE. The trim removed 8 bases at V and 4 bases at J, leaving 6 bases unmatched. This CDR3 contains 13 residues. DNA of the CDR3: TGTGCCAGTGGACGGGAGGGCCCAGATACGCAGTATTTT. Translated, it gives CASGREGPDTQYF. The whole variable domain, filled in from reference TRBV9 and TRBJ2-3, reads DSGVTQTPKHLITATGQRVTLRCSPRSGDLSVYWYQQSLDQGLQFLIQYYNGEERAKGNILERFSAQQFPDLHSELNLSSLELGDSALYFCASGREGPDTQYFGPGTRLTVL.

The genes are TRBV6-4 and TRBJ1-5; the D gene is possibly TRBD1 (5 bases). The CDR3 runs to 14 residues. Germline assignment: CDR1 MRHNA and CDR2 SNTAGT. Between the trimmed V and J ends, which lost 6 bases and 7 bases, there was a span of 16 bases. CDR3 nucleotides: TGTGCCAGCAGCAGGGTTTGGGCAGAACAGCCCCAGCATTTT. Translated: CASSRVWAEQPQHF.

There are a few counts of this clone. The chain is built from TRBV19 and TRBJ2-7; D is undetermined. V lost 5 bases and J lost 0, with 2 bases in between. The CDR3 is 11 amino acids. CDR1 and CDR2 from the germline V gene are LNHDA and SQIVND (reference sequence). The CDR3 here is CASSSSYEQYF. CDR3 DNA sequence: TGTGCCAGTAGTTCCTCCTACGAGCAGTACTTC.

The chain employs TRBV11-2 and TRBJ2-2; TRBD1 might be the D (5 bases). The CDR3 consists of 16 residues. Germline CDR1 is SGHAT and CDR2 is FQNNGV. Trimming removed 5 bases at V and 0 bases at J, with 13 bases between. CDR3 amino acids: CASSPPDSPNTGELFF. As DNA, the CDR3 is TGTGCCAGCAGCCCACCCGACAGCCCGAACACCGGGGAGCTGTTTTTT.

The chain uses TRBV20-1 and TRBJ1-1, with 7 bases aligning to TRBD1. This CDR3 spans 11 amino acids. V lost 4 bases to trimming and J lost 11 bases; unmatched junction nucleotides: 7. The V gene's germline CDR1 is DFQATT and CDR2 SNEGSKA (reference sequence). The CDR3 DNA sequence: TGCAGTGCTAATCCAGGGGGAGCGGCTTTCTTT. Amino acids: CSANPGGAAFF.

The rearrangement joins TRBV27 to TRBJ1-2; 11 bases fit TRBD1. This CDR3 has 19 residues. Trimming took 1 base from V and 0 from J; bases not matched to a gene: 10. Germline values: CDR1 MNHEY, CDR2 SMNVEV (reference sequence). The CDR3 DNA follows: TGTGCCAGCAGTTTATACGGACAGGGGGCAATGGTAGCTAACTATGGCTACACCTTC. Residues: CASSLYGQGAMVANYGYTF.

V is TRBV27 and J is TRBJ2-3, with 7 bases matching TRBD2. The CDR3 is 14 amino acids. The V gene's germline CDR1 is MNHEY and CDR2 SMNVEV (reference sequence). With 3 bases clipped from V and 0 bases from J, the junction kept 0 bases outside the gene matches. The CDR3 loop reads CASSFGGSTDTQYF. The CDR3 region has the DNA TGTGCCAGCAGTTTCGGGGGGAGCACAGATACGCAGTATTTT.

The CDR3 nucleotides are TGTGCCAGCAGTGAACCGGGACAGGGGGCTTTTGGGCCCTATGGCTACACCTTC. Encoded protein: CASSEPGQGAFGPYGYTF. The chain joins TRBV6-1 to TRBJ1-2; 12 positions agree with TRBD1. The trim removed 2 bases at V and 4 bases at J, leaving 11 bases unmatched. Germline values: CDR1 MNHNS, CDR2 SASEGT. The CDR3 runs to 18 residues.

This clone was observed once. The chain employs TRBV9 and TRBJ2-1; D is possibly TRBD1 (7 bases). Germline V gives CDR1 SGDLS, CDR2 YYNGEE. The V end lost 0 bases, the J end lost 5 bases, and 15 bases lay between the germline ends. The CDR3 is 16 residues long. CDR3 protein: CASSVEGAGGNNEQFF. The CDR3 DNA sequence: TGTGCCAGCAGCGTAGAGGGGGCAGGGGGGAACAATGAGCAGTTCTTC.

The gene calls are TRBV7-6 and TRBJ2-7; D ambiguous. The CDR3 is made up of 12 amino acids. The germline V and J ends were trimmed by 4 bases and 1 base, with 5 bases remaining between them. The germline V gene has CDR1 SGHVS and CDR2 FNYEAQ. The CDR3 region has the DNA TGTGCCAGCAGCTCGACGTCCTACGAGCAGTACTTC. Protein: CASSSTSYEQYF.

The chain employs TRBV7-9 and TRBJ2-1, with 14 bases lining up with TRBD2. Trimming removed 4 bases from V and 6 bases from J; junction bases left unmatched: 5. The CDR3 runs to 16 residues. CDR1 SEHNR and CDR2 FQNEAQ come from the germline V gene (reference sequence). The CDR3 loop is CASSSPTSGRANEQFF. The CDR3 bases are TGTGCCAGCAGCTCACCGACTAGCGGGAGGGCCAATGAGCAGTTCTTC.

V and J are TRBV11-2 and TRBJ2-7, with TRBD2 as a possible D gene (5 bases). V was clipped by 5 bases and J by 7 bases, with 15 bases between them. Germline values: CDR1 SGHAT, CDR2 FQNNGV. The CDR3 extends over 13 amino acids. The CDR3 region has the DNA TGTGCCAGCAGCCTAGGCACTACGGGGGAGCAGTACTTC. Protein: CASSLGTTGEQYF.

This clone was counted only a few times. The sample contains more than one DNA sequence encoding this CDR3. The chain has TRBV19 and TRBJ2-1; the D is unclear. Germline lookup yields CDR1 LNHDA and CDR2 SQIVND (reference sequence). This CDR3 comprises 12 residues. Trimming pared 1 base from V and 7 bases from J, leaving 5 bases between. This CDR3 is CASSIARNEQFF. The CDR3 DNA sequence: TGTGCCAGTAGTATAGCCAGAAATGAGCAGTTCTTC.

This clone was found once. The CDR3 reads CASSMLGNQPQHF. The DNA of the CDR3 is TGTGCCAGTAGTATGCTGGGAAATCAGCCCCAGCATTTT. This chain connects TRBV19 to TRBJ1-5; D not resolved. Germline values: CDR1 LNHDA, CDR2 SQIVND (reference sequence). Trimming took off 3 bases at V and 4 bases at J, with 7 bases between the two ends. The CDR3 consists of 13 residues.

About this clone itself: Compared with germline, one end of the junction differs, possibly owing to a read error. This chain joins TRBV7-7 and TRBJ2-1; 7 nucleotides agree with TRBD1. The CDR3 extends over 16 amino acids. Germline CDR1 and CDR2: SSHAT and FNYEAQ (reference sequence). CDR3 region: CASSLAPGGSYNEQFF. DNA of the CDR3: TGTGCTAGCAGCTTAGCTCCAGGGGGCTCCTACAATGAGCAGTTCTTC.

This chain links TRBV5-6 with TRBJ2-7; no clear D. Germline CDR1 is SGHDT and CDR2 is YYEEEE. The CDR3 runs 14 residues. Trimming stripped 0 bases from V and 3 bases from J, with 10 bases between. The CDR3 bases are TGTGCCAGCAGCTTGGCGTACAGAGACTACGAGCAGTACTTC. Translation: CASSLAYRDYEQYF.

The CDR3 DNA is TGTGCCAGCAGCTTAGTTTTGGCTCCAAGCAATGAGCAGTTCTTC. Residues: CASSLVLAPSNEQFF. V and J are TRBV7-8 and TRBJ2-1; no clear D. This CDR3 has 15 residues. Germline V gene sequence: CDR1 SGHVS, CDR2 FQNEAQ. V lost 1 base and J lost 6, with 13 bases in between.

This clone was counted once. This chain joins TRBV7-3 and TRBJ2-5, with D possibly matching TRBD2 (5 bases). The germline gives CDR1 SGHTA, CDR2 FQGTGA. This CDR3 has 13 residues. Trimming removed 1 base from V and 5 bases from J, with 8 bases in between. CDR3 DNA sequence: TGTGCCAGCAGCTTAAGTTTAGCGGAGACCCAGTACTTC. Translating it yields CASSLSLAETQYF.

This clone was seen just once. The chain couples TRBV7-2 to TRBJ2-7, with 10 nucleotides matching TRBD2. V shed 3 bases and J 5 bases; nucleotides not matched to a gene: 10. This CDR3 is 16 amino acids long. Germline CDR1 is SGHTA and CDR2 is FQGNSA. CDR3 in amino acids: CASSLVGGLAPDEQYF. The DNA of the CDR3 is TGTGCCAGCAGCTTGGTGGGGGGACTAGCGCCCGACGAGCAGTACTTC.

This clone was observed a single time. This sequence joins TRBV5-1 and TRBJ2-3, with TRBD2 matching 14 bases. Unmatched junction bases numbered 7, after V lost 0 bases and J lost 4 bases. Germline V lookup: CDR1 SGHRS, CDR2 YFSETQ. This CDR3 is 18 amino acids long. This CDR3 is CASSLEGTSGSRADTQYF. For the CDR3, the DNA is TGCGCCAGCAGCTTGGAAGGGACTAGCGGGAGTAGGGCAGATACGCAGTATTTT.